This TCR beta chain was captured by sequencing in a study of T cell changes during pregnancy in multiple sclerosis. Here immunoSEQ multiplex PCR was the method, and the copy in TCRdb shows in-frame clones only, minus some. The table includes roughly 64,000 clones, about nine tenths detected once. The germline V gene has CDR1 MGHRA and CDR2 YSYEKL. With 4 bases clipped from V and 2 bases from J, the junction kept 7 bases outside the gene matches. The CDR3 has 15 amino acids. The sample here was peripheral blood, taken in the second trimester of pregnancy. The clonotype originates from a female donor with multiple sclerosis, enrolled in a pregnancy study. The J gene is TRBJ1-2, the V gene TRBV4-1; 7 nucleotides align to TRBD1. CDR3 DNA: TGCGCCAGCAGCCGAATAACAGGGGCGAACTATGGCTACACCTTC. Protein product: CASSRITGANYGYTF.